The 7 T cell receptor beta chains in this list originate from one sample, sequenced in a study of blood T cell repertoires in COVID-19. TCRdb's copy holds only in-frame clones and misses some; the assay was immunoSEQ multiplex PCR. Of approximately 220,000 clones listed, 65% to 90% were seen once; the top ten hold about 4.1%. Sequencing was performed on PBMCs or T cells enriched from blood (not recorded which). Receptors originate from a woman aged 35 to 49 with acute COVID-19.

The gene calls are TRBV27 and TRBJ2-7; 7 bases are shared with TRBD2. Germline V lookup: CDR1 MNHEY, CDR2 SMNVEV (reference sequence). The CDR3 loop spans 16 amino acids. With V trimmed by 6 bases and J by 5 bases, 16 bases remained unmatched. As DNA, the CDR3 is TGTGCCAGCAGCCCTAGAATGGCGGGAGTTTGGGACGAGCAGTACTTC. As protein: CASSPRMAGVWDEQYF.

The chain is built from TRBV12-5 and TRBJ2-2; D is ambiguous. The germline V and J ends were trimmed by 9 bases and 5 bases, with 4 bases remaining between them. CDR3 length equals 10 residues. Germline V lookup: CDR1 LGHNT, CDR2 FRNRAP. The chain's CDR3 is CASGTGELFF. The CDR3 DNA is TGTGCTAGCGGGACCGGGGAGCTGTTTTTT.

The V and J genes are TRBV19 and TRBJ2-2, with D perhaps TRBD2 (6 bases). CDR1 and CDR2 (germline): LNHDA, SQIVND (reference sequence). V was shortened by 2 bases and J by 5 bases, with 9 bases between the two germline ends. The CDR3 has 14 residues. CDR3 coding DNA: TGTGCCAGTAGTATATTACGGGGGACCGGGGAGCTGTTTTTT. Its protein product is CASSILRGTGELFF.

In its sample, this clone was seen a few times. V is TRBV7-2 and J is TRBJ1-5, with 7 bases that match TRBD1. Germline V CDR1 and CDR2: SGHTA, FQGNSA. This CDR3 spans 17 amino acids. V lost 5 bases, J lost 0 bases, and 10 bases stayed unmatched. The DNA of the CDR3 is TGTGCCAGCAGCCGCTGGATCGGGACAGATAGCAATCAGCCCCAGCATTTT. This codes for CASSRWIGTDSNQPQHF.

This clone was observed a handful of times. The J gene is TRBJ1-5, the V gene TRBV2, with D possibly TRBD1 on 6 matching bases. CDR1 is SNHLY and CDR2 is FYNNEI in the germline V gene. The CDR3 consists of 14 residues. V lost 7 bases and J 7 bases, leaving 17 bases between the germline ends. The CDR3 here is CASTQDSLLQPQHF. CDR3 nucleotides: TGTGCCAGCACCCAGGACAGTCTTTTGCAGCCCCAGCATTTT. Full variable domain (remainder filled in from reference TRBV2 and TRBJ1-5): EPEVTQTPSHQVTQMGQEVILRCVPISNHLYFYWYRQILGQKVEFLVSFYNNEISEKSEIFDDQFSVERPDGSNFTLKIRSTKLEDSAMYFCASTQDSLLQPQHFGDGTRLSIL.

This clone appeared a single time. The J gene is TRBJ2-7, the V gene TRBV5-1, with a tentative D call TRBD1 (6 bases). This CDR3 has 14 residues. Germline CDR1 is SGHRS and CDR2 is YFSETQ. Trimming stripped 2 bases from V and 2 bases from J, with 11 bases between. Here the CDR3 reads CASSFQGTPYEQYF. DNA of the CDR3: TGCGCCAGCAGCTTTCAGGGGACCCCCTACGAGCAGTACTTC.

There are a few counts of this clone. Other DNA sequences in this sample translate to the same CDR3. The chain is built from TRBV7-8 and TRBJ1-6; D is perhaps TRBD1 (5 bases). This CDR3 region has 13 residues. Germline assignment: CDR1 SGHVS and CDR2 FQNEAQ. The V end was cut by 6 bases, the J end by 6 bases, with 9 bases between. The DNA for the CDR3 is TGTGCCAGCAGTAGAAGGGGTAATTCACCCCTCCACTTT. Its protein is CASSRRGNSPLHF.